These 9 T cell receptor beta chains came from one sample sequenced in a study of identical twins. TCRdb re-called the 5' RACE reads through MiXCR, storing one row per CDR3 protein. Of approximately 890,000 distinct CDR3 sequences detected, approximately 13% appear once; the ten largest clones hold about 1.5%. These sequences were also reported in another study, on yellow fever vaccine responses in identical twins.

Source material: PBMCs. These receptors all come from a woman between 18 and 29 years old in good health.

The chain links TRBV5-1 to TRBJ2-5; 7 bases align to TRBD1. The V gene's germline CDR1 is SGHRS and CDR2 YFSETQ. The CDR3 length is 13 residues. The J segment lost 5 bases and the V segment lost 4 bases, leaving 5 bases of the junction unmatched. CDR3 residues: CASSPQGYETQYF. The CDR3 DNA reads TGCGCCAGCAGCCCACAGGGGTACGAGACCCAGTACTTC. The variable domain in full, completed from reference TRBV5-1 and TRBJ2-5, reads KAGVTQTPRYLIKTRGQQVTLSCSPISGHRSVSWYQQTPGQGLQFLFEYFSETQRNKGNFPGRFSGRQFSNSRSEMNVSTLELGDSALYLCASSPQGYETQYFGPGTRLLVL.

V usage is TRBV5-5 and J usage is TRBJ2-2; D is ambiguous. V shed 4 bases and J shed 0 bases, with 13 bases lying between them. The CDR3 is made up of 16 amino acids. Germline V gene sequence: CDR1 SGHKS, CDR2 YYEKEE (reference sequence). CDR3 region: CASSPDTWANTGELFF. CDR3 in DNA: TGTGCCAGCAGCCCAGACACGTGGGCGAACACCGGGGAGCTGTTTTTT.

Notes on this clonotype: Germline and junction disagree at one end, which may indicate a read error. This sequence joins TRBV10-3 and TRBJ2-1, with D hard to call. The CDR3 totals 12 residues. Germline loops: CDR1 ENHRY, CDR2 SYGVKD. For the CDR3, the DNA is TGTGCCATCGGCCTAGGGTTAAATGAGCCGTTCTTC. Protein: CAIGLGLNEPFF.

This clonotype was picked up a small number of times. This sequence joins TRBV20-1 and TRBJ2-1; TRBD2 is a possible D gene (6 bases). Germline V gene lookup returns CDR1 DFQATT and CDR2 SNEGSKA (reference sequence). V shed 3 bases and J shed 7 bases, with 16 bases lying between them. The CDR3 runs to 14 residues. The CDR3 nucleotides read TGCAGTGCTAGCACGGTGCGGGGCCGGAATGAGCAGTTCTTC. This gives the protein CSASTVRGRNEQFF.

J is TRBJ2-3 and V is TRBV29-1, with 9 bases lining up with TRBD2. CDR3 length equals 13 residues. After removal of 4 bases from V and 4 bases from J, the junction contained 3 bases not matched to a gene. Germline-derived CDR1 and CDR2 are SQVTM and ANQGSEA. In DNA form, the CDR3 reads TGCAGCGTTGTAGCGGGAGTTCCAGATACGCAGTATTTT. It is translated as CSVVAGVPDTQYF.

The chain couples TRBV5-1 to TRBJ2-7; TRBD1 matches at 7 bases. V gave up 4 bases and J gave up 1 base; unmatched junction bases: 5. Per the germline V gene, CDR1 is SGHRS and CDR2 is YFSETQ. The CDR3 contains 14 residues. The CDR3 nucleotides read TGCGCCAGCAGCCCCGGGACAGAGTCCTACGAGCAGTACTTC. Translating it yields CASSPGTESYEQYF.

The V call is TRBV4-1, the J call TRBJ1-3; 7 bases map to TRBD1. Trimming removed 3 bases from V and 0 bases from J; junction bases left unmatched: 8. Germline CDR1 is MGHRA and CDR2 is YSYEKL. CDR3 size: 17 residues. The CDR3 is CASSQTGTASSGNTIYF. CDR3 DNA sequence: TGCGCCAGCAGCCAGACCGGGACAGCTAGCTCTGGAAACACCATATATTTT.

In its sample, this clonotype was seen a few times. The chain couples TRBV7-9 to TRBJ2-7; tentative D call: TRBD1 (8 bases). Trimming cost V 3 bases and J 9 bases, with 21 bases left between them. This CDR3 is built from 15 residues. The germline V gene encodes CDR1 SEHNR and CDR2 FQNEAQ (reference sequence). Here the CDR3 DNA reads TGTGCCAGCAGCTTTGCCGGGACACAGGGGGGGAGGCAGTACGTC. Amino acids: CASSFAGTQGGRQYV.

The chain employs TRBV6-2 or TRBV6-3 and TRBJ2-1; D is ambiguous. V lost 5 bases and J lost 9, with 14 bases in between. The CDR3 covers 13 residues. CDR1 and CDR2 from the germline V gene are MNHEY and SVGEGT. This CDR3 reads CASSLVILLEQFF. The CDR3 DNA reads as TGTGCCAGCAGTCTAGTAATTCTCCTTGAGCAGTTCTTC.